Following are 29 T cell receptor beta chains from one sample sequenced in a study of cytomegalovirus exposure and HLA in healthy donors. The study ran its PCR with 60 Vbeta and 13 Jbeta primers. Clones were sequenced by immunoSEQ multiplex PCR, and TCRdb holds only the in-frame ones, with some missing. The table shows some 160,000 clones, with about 78% occurring only once. The material sequenced was PBMCs. Every receptor here comes from a man aged 40-50 years in good health and CMV-seronegative.

The CDR3 nucleotides read TGTGCCAGCAGCTTGGACAGGGAAGCCTACGAGCAGTACTTC. This codes for CASSLDREAYEQYF. V usage is TRBV7-7 and J usage is TRBJ2-7; TRBD1 aligns across 8 bases. CDR3 size: 14 residues. Trimming at V came to 3 bases and at J to 2 bases, leaving 3 bases not matched to a gene. CDR1 and CDR2 from the germline V gene are SSHAT and FNYEAQ (reference sequence).

With regard to this clone: Sequence at one end of the junction differs from germline and may be a read error. This sample also contains other DNA sequences that code for the same CDR3. The chain combines TRBV7-9 with TRBJ1-1; a weak D match, TRBD1 (6 bases). The germline CDR1 and CDR2 sequences are SEHNR and FQNEAQ (reference sequence). This CDR3 has 15 amino acids. The CDR3 reads CASSLAFRGNTEAFF. CDR3 nucleotide sequence: TGTGCCAGTAGCTTAGCGTTCAGGGGTAACACTGAAGCTTTCTTT.

A note on this clone: The sample carries other DNA sequences with the same CDR3. The V call is TRBV6-5, the J call TRBJ2-7, with D maybe TRBD1 (7 bases). Between the trimmed V and J ends, which lost 1 base and 2 bases, there was a span of 9 bases. Germline CDR1 and CDR2: MNHEY and SVGAGI. This CDR3 region has 14 residues. The CDR3 coding sequence is TGTGCCAGCAGTTACTGGAGGGGGCCCTACGAGCAGTACTTC. Encoded protein: CASSYWRGPYEQYF.

This chain uses TRBV5-1 with TRBJ2-3; D may be TRBD2 (6 bases). CDR3 length equals 15 residues. Germline-derived CDR1 and CDR2 are SGHRS and YFSETQ. V gave up 7 bases and J gave up 3 bases, with 18 bases separating them. The CDR3 loop is CASLPGGSRTDTQYF. In DNA, the CDR3 is TGCGCCAGCCTTCCAGGAGGGAGCAGGACAGATACGCAGTATTTT.

This clone was recorded once. The chain carries TRBV6-5 and TRBJ2-2; D unclear. The CDR3 is made up of 16 amino acids. Germline values: CDR1 MNHEY, CDR2 SVGAGI. Trimming pared 1 base from V and 4 bases from J, leaving 13 bases between. This chain's CDR3 is CASSYFEAAVTGELFF. CDR3 DNA: TGTGCCAGCAGTTACTTTGAGGCGGCGGTCACCGGGGAGCTGTTTTTT.

The chain has TRBV19 and TRBJ2-4; the match to TRBD1 covers 8 bases. Per germline, CDR1 LNHDA and CDR2 SQIVND (reference sequence). The CDR3 loop spans 14 amino acids. Unmatched junction bases numbered 7, after V lost 4 bases and J lost 8 bases. CDR3 loop: CASSTGDRPHIQYF. DNA of the CDR3: TGTGCCAGTAGTACCGGGGACAGGCCCCACATTCAGTACTTC.

This sequence joins TRBV9 and TRBJ2-2; 7 positions agree with TRBD1. The ends lost 4 bases at V and 4 bases at J; junction bases unmatched: 10. The CDR3 has 16 amino acids. CDR1 and CDR2 (germline): SGDLS, YYNGEE. The CDR3 DNA reads as TGTGCCAGCAGCACAGCCCCGGCAGGGGGCACCGGGGAGCTGTTTTTT. This sequence encodes CASSTAPAGGTGELFF. The whole variable domain, filled in from reference TRBV9 and TRBJ2-2, reads DSGVTQTPKHLITATGQRVTLRCSPRSGDLSVYWYQQSLDQGLQFLIQYYNGEERAKGNILERFSAQQFPDLHSELNLSSLELGDSALYFCASSTAPAGGTGELFFGEGSRLTVL.

The rearrangement links TRBV19 to TRBJ2-3; 11 bases map to TRBD2. Looked up from germline, CDR1 is LNHDA and CDR2 is SQIVND (reference sequence). The V gene end was trimmed by 2 bases and the J gene end by 3 bases; junction bases not matched to a gene: 4. The CDR3 is 16 residues long. The CDR3 sequence: CASSILAGGITDTQYF. As DNA, the CDR3 is TGTGCCAGTAGTATACTAGCGGGGGGAATAACAGATACGCAGTATTTT.

The V and J genes are TRBV5-5 and TRBJ2-1; TRBD2 agrees at 10 bases. The CDR3 extends over 16 amino acids. The V segment lost 3 bases and the J segment 3 bases; nucleotides outside the gene matches: 6. From germline, CDR1 is SGHKS and CDR2 YYEKEE (reference sequence). The CDR3 reads CASSSRTSGLYNEQFF. The CDR3 region has the DNA TGTGCCAGCAGCTCCCGGACTAGCGGCCTCTACAATGAGCAGTTCTTC.

This chain links TRBV18 with TRBJ1-2; D not certain. Germline V lookup: CDR1 KGHSH, CDR2 LQKENI. With 0 bases removed from V and 0 bases from J, the gap between germline ends came to 8 bases. CDR3 length: 15 residues. The CDR3 sequence: CASSPPGAPNYGYTF. The CDR3, as DNA: TGTGCCAGCTCACCACCGGGAGCCCCTAACTATGGCTACACCTTC.

The chain couples TRBV4-3 to TRBJ2-1; 9 nucleotides agree with TRBD2. CDR1 LGHNA and CDR2 YSLEER come from the germline V gene. J lost 9 bases, V lost 0 bases, and 6 bases had no gene match. The CDR3 runs to 15 residues. CDR3 sequence: CASSQEAGGKGEQFF. The CDR3 DNA reads TGCGCCAGCAGCCAAGAGGCGGGGGGGAAGGGTGAGCAGTTCTTC.

The chain joins TRBV7-2 to TRBJ2-5, with TRBD1 as a possible D gene (6 bases). Trimming cost V 2 bases and J 5 bases, with 9 bases left between them. The CDR3 consists of 13 residues. Germline CDR1 reads SGHTA; CDR2 reads FQGNSA. CDR3 DNA sequence: TGTGCCAGCAGCTTATTCGACAGGGAGACCCAGTACTTC. Its translation: CASSLFDRETQYF.

This clone was recorded a few times. The genes are TRBV5-5 and TRBJ1-1; D uncertain. Trimming shortened V by 4 bases and J by 5 bases, and 18 bases separated the two germline ends. The CDR3 length is 15 residues. Germline loops: CDR1 SGHKS, CDR2 YYEKEE (reference sequence). The CDR3: CASSTEGLRGTEAFF. The CDR3 region has the DNA TGTGCCAGCAGCACGGAGGGCCTCCGAGGGACTGAAGCTTTCTTT.

In DNA, the CDR3 is TGTGCCAGCAGCTTACAAGGGGTCTATGGCTACACCTTC. As protein: CASSLQGVYGYTF. The chain links TRBV7-9 to TRBJ1-2; tentative D call: TRBD1 (5 bases). Per the germline V gene, CDR1 is SEHNR and CDR2 is FQNEAQ (reference sequence). The V end was cut by 2 bases, the J end by 4 bases, with 8 bases between. This CDR3 region has 13 residues.

J is TRBJ1-4 and V is TRBV18, with TRBD1 as a possible D gene (5 bases). Germline V lookup: CDR1 KGHSH, CDR2 LQKENI. The V end lost 0 bases, the J end lost 5 bases, and 10 bases lay between the germline ends. There are 15 residues in the CDR3. In nucleotides, the CDR3 is TGTGCCAGCTCACCACCGAAGCCAGGGAATGAAAAACTGTTTTTT. It translates to CASSPPKPGNEKLFF.

This sequence joins TRBV18 and TRBJ1-1; D is undetermined. The V end was cut by 0 bases, the J end by 6 bases, with 11 bases between. Looked up from germline, CDR1 is KGHSH and CDR2 is LQKENI. This CDR3 is built from 14 residues. Here the CDR3 reads CASSPPGGLAEAFF. The CDR3 nucleotides are TGTGCCAGCTCACCACCGGGAGGGTTAGCTGAAGCTTTCTTT.

The V call is TRBV7-9, the J call TRBJ1-1; TRBD1 is a possible D gene (5 bases). The CDR3 contains 14 residues. V was clipped by 1 base and J by 5 bases, with 11 bases between them. The germline gives CDR1 SEHNR, CDR2 FQNEAQ (reference sequence). This CDR3 reads CASSLGARGTEAFF. The CDR3 nucleotides read TGTGCCAGCAGCTTAGGGGCCCGGGGGACTGAAGCTTTCTTT.

This chain uses TRBV6-4 with TRBJ2-5, with TRBD2 matching 8 bases. There are 14 residues in the CDR3. Unmatched junction bases numbered 13, after V lost 11 bases and J lost 5 bases. Germline-derived CDR1 and CDR2 are MRHNA and SNTAGT. The CDR3 DNA is TGTGCCCACAGAAGGTCGGGAGGGATCGAGACCCAGTACTTC. It specifies CAHRRSGGIETQYF.

This clone has a single count. This sequence joins TRBV6-5 and TRBJ2-2; TRBD1 agrees at 10 bases. V shed 5 bases and J 4 bases; nucleotides not matched to a gene: 4. This CDR3 is 15 amino acids long. The V gene's germline CDR1 is MNHEY and CDR2 SVGAGI. CDR3: CASSRDRGTTGELFF. CDR3 DNA sequence: TGTGCCAGCAGTAGGGACAGGGGAACCACCGGGGAGCTGTTTTTT.

This sequence joins TRBV5-1 and TRBJ2-7; 13 bases map to TRBD2. The CDR3 has 16 amino acids. J was trimmed by 6 bases and V by 4 bases; bases with no gene match: 10. CDR1 SGHRS and CDR2 YFSETQ come from the germline V gene. The CDR3 loop reads CASSLGTSGNPREQYF. In nucleotides, the CDR3 is TGCGCCAGCAGCCTTGGGACTAGCGGGAATCCCCGCGAGCAGTACTTC.

In this sample, this clone turned up a few times. The chain employs TRBV7-6 and TRBJ2-1; 7 bases line up with TRBD2. The length of the CDR3 is 15 residues. V shed 0 bases and J 8 bases; nucleotides not matched to a gene: 7. The germline gives CDR1 SGHVS, CDR2 FNYEAQ. CDR3 bases: TGTGCCAGCAGCTTAGCTGGCGGGAGACGGGATGAGCAGTTCTTC. It specifies CASSLAGGRRDEQFF.

The chain employs TRBV7-9 and TRBJ2-7; a possible D gene is TRBD1 (5 bases). CDR1 is SEHNR, CDR2 FQNEAQ, per germline (reference sequence). This CDR3 is built from 13 residues. V was cut by 1 base and J by 4 bases, with 8 bases left in between. CDR3 sequence (DNA): TGTGCCAGCAGCTTAGGACAGCTGTACGAGCAGTACTTC. Amino acids: CASSLGQLYEQYF.

V and J are TRBV5-4 and TRBJ2-3, with 10 nucleotides matching TRBD2. The V segment lost 3 bases and the J segment 5 bases; nucleotides outside the gene matches: 9. The CDR3 totals 16 residues. CDR1 and CDR2 from the germline V gene are SGHNT and YYREEE (reference sequence). The CDR3 bases are TGTGCCAGCAGCTCTAAGCGGGGGGGCGAGAAAGATACGCAGTATTTT. Protein: CASSSKRGGEKDTQYF. Drawing the rest from reference TRBV5-4 and TRBJ2-3, the complete variable domain is ETGVTQSPTHLIKTRGQQVTLRCSSQSGHNTVSWYQQALGQGPQFIFQYYREEENGRGNFPPRFSGLQFPNYSSELNVNALELDDSALYLCASSSKRGGEKDTQYFGPGTRLTVL.

The V gene is TRBV6-1, the J gene TRBJ1-4; 7 bases fit TRBD1. V lost 2 bases, J lost 13 bases, and 10 bases stayed unmatched. This CDR3 is built from 14 residues. CDR1 and CDR2 from the germline V gene are MNHNS and SASEGT. For the CDR3, the DNA is TGTGCCAGCAGTGAAATACAGGGGAAAAAGGGACTGTTTTTT. Its translation: CASSEIQGKKGLFF.

The chain links TRBV6-5 to TRBJ2-2, with D possibly being TRBD2 (5 bases). V lost 5 bases and J 5 bases, leaving 15 bases between the germline ends. The CDR3 has 15 amino acids. In germline, CDR1 is MNHEY, CDR2 SVGAGI. The CDR3 protein is CASSPDYALTGELFF. Here the CDR3 DNA reads TGTGCCAGCAGTCCCGACTACGCACTAACCGGGGAGCTGTTTTTT.

The chain recombines TRBV29-1 with TRBJ2-7; 10 bases line up with TRBD1. Trimming at V came to 4 bases and at J to 7 bases, leaving 4 bases not matched to a gene. This CDR3 is built from 12 residues. Germline CDR1 is SQVTM and CDR2 is ANQGSEA. The CDR3 reads CSVGQGAGEQYF. DNA for the CDR3: TGCAGCGTTGGACAGGGGGCGGGAGAGCAGTACTTC.

The rearrangement joins TRBV7-9 to TRBJ2-1; the match to TRBD1 covers 8 bases. Losses at the gene ends were 5 bases for V and 1 base for J; bases not matched to a gene: 4. There are 15 residues in the CDR3. CDR1 and CDR2 from the germline V gene are SEHNR and FQNEAQ (reference sequence). The CDR3 protein is CASSANRGSYNEQFF. In DNA form, the CDR3 reads TGTGCCAGCAGCGCCAACAGGGGGTCCTACAATGAGCAGTTCTTC.

The chain carries TRBV6-6 and TRBJ1-5; possibly TRBD1 for D (5 bases). The V end was cut by 4 bases, the J end by 7 bases, with 14 bases between. The germline V gene has CDR1 MNHNY and CDR2 SVGAGI (reference sequence). This CDR3 contains 14 residues. The CDR3 is CASSSQGLGQPQHF. The CDR3 DNA is TGTGCCAGCAGTTCCCAGGGTTTAGGACAGCCCCAGCATTTT.

Only a few counts were recorded for this clone. CDR3 coding DNA: TGTGCCAGCAGCTTAGGGACAGGGAGAGCTTTCTTT. Its translation is CASSLGTGRAFF. This chain links TRBV7-9 with TRBJ1-1; 8 bases agree with TRBD1. Germline V gene lookup returns CDR1 SEHNR and CDR2 FQNEAQ (reference sequence). This CDR3 contains 12 residues. Trimming at V came to 1 base and at J to 10 bases, leaving 2 bases not matched to a gene.